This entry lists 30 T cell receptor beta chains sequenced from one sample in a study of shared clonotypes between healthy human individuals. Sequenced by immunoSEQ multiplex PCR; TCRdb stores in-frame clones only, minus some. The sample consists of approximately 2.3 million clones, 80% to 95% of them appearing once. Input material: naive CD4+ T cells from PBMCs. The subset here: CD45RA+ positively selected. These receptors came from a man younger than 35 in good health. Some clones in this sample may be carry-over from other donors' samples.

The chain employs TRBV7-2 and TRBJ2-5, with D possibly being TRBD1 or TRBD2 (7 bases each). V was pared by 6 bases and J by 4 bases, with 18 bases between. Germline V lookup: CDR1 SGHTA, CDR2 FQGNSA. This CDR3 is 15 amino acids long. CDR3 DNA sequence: TGTGCCAGCAGATCGGAGGGAGGGGGCGCAGAGACCCAGTACTTC. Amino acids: CASRSEGGGAETQYF.

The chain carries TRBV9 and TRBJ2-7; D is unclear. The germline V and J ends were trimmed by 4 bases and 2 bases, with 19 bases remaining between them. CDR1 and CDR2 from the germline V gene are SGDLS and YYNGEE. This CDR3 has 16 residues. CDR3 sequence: CASSSGPTLGTYEQYF. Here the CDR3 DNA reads TGTGCCAGCAGCTCGGGCCCCACTTTAGGAACCTACGAGCAGTACTTC.

CDR3: CASSPTQGAGDTQYF. CDR3 sequence (DNA): TGTGCCAGCTCACCAACGCAGGGGGCCGGAGATACGCAGTATTTT. The rearrangement joins TRBV18 to TRBJ2-3; TRBD1 matches at 8 bases. CDR1 is KGHSH and CDR2 is LQKENI in the germline V gene. V dropped 2 bases and J dropped 5; count of bases not matched to a gene: 6. CDR3 length equals 15 residues.

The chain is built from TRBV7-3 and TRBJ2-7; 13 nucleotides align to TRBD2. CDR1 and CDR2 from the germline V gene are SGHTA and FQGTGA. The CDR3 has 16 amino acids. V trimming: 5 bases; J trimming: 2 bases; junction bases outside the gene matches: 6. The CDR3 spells CASSPTGLAGAYEQYF. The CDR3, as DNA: TGTGCCAGCAGCCCGACCGGACTAGCGGGGGCCTACGAGCAGTACTTC.

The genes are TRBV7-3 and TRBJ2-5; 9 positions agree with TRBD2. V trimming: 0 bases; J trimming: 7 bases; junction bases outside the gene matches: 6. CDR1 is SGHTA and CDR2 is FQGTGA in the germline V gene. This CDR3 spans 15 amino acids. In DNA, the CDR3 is TGTGCCAGCAGCTTAACGTCGGCGGGAGGGCCGACCCAGTACTTC. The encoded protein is CASSLTSAGGPTQYF.

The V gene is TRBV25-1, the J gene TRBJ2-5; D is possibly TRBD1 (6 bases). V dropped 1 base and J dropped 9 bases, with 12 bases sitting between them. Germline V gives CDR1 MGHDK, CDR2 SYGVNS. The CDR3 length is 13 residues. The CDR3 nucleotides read TGTGCCAGCAGTGAATTGAGGGGGAAGGCCCAGTACTTC. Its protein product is CASSELRGKAQYF.

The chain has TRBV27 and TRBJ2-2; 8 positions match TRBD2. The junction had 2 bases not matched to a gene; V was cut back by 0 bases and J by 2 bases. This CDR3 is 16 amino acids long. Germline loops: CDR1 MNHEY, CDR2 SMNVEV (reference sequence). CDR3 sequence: CASSLSIAGNTGELFF. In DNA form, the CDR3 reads TGTGCCAGCAGTTTATCAATAGCGGGAAACACCGGGGAGCTGTTTTTT.

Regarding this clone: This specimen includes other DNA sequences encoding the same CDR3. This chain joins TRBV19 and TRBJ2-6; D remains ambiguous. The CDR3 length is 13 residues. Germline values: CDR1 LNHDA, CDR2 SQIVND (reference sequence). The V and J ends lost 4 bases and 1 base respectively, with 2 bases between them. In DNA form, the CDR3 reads TGTGCCAGTAGTAAATCTGGGGCCAACGTCCTGACTTTC. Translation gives CASSKSGANVLTF. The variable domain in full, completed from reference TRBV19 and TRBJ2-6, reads DGGITQSPKYLFRKEGQNVTLSCEQNLNHDAMYWYRQDPGQGLRLIYYSQIVNDFQKGDIAEGYSVSREKKESFPLTVTSAQKNPTAFYLCASSKSGANVLTFGAGSRLTVL.

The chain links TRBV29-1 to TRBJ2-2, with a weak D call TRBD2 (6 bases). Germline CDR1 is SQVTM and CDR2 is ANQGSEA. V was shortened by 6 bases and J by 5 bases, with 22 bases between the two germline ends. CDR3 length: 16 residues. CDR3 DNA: TGCAGCGTCCGCGAATCTGCGCGGGGTGGAACCGGGGAGCTGTTTTTT. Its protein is CSVRESARGGTGELFF.

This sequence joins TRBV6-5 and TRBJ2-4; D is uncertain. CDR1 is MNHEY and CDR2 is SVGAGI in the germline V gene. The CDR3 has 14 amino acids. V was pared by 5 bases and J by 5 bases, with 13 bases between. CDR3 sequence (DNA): TGTGCCAGCAGTCTTAGAACGGCCCAAAACATTCAGTACTTC. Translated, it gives CASSLRTAQNIQYF.

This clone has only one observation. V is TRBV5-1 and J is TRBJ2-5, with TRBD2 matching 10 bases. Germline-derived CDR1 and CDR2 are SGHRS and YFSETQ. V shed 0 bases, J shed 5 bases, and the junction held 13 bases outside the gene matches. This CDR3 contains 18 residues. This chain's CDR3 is CASSLVTSGTLAGETQYF. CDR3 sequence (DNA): TGCGCCAGCAGCTTGGTTACTAGCGGGACCCTGGCCGGGGAGACCCAGTACTTC. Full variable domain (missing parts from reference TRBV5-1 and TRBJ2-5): KAGVTQTPRYLIKTRGQQVTLSCSPISGHRSVSWYQQTPGQGLQFLFEYFSETQRNKGNFPGRFSGRQFSNSRSEMNVSTLELGDSALYLCASSLVTSGTLAGETQYFGPGTRLLVL.

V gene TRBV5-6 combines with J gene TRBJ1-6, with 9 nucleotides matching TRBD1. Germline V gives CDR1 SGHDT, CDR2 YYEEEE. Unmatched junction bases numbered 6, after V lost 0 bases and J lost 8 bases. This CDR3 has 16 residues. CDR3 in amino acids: CASSLGTGVRDSPLHF. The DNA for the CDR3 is TGTGCCAGCAGCTTGGGGACAGGGGTCCGAGATTCACCCCTCCACTTT.

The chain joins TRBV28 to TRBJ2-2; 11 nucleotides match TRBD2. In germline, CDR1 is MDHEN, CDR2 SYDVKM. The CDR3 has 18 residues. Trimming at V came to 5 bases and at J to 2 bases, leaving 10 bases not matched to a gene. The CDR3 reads CASSSLPSGRKNTGELFF. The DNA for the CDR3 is TGTGCCAGCAGTAGCCTGCCTAGCGGGAGGAAAAACACCGGGGAGCTGTTTTTT.

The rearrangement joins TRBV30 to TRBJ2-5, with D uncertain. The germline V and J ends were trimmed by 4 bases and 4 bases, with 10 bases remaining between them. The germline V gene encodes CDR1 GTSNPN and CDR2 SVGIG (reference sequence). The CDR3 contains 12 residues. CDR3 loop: CAWIENGETQYF. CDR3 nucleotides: TGTGCCTGGATCGAAAACGGAGAGACCCAGTACTTC.

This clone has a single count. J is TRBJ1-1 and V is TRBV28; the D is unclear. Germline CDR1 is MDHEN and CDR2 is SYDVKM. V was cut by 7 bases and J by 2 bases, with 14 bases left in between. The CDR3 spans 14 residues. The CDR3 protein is CASIRAGSNTEAFF. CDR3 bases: TGTGCCAGCATAAGAGCAGGTTCCAACACTGAAGCTTTCTTT.

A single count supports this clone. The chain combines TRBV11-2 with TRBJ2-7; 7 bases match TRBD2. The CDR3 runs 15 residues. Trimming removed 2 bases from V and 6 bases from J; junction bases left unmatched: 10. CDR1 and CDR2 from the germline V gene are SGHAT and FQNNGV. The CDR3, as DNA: TGTGCCAGCAGCTTACAAGTCGGCGGGAGTGGCGAGCAGTACTTC. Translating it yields CASSLQVGGSGEQYF.

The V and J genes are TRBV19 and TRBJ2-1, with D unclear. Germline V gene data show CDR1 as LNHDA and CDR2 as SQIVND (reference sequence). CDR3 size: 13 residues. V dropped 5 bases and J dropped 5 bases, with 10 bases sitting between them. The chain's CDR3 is CASSPGRHNEQFF. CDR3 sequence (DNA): TGTGCCAGTAGTCCCGGTAGGCACAATGAGCAGTTCTTC.

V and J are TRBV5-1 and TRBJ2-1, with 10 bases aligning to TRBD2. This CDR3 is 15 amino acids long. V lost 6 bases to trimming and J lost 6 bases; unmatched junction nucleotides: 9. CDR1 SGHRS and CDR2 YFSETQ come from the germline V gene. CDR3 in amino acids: CASIGLAGVPNEQFF. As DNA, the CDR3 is TGCGCCAGCATAGGGCTAGCGGGAGTACCCAATGAGCAGTTCTTC.

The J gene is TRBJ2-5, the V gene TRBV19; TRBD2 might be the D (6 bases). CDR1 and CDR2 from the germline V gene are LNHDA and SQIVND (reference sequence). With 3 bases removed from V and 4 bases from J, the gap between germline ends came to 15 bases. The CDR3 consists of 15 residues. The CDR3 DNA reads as TGTGCCAGTAGTATCCATGGAGGGGATAGAGAGACCCAGTACTTC. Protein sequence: CASSIHGGDRETQYF.

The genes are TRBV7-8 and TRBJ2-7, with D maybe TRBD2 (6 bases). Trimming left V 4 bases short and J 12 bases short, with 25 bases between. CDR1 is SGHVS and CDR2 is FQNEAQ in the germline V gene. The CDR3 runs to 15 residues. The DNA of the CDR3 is TGTGCCAGCAGCTCCGCCGGGGCTAGCGTACTAGCTCTGTACTTC. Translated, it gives CASSSAGASVLALYF.

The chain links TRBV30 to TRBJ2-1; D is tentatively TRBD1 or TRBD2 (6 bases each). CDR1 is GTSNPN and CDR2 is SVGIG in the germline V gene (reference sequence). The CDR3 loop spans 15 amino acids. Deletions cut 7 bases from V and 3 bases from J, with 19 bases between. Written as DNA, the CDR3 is TGTGCCTCCCCCCCTTGGGGGGCAATCTACAATGAGCAGTTCTTC. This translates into CASPPWGAIYNEQFF.

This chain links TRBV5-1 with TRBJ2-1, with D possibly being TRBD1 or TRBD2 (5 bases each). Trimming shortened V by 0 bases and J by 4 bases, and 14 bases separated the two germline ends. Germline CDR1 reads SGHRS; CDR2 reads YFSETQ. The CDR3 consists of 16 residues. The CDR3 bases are TGCGCCAGCAGCTTGGAACCTCCGGGACGGTACAATGAGCAGTTCTTC. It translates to CASSLEPPGRYNEQFF.

The CDR3, as DNA: TGCAGCGTTCAGCAGGGAGGGGAGACCCAGTACTTC. As protein: CSVQQGGETQYF. V usage is TRBV29-1 and J usage is TRBJ2-5; 7 bases align to TRBD2. Per the germline V gene, CDR1 is SQVTM and CDR2 is ANQGSEA. This CDR3 comprises 12 residues. V was pared by 5 bases and J by 5 bases, with 5 bases of the junction left unmatched.

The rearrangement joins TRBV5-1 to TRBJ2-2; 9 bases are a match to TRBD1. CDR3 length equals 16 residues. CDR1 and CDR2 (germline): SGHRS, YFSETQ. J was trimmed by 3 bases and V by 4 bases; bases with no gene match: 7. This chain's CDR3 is CASSPEGTGYTGELFF. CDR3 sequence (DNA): TGCGCCAGCAGCCCGGAGGGGACAGGGTACACCGGGGAGCTGTTTTTT.

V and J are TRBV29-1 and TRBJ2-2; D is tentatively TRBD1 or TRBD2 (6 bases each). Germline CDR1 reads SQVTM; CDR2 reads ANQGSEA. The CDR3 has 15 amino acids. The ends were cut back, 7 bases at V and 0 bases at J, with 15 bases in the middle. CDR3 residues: CSAQRGDPNTGELFF. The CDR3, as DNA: TGCAGCGCTCAAAGGGGGGATCCGAACACCGGGGAGCTGTTTTTT.

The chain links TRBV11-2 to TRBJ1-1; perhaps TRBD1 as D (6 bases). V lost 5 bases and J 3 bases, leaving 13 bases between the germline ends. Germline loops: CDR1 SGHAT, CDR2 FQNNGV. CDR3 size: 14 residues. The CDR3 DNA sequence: TGTGCCAGCAGCGTCAGGGACACGGACACTGAAGCTTTCTTT. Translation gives CASSVRDTDTEAFF.

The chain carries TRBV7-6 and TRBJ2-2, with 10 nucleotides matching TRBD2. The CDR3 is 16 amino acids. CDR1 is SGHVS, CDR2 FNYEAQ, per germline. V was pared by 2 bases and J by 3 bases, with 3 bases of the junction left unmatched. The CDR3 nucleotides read TGTGCCAGCAGCTTACTAGCGGGAGAGGACACCGGGGAGCTGTTTTTT. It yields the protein CASSLLAGEDTGELFF. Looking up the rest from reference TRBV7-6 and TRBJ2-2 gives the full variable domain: GAGVSQSPRYKVTKRGQDVALRCDPISGHVSLYWYRQALGQGPEFLTYFNYEAQQDKSGLPNDRFSAERPEGSISTLTIQRTEQRDSAMYRCASSLLAGEDTGELFFGEGSRLTVL.

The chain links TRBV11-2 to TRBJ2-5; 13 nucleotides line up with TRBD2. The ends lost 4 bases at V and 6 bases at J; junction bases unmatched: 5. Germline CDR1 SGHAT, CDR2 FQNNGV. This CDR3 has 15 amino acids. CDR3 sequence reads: CASSWTSGSRQTQYF. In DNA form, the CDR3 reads TGTGCCAGCAGCTGGACTAGCGGGAGCCGGCAGACCCAGTACTTC.

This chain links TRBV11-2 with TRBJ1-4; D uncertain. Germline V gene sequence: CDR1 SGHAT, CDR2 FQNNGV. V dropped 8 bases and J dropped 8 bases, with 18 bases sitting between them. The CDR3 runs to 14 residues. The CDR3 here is CASSYQRLREKLFF. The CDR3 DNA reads TGTGCCAGCTCTTATCAACGTTTGAGGGAAAAACTGTTTTTT.

The CDR3 coding sequence is TGCGCCAGCAGTTTTACTAGCGGTAACTCCTACAATGAGCAGTTCTTC. It codes for CASSFTSGNSYNEQFF. This rearrangement joins TRBV5-1 to TRBJ2-1; 8 bases map to TRBD2. V lost 5 bases, J lost 0 bases, and 7 bases stayed unmatched. The CDR3 is 16 amino acids. CDR1 is SGHRS and CDR2 is YFSETQ in the germline V gene.